One and the same sample provided the 20 T cell receptor beta chains below, sequenced in a study of metastatic and nonmetastatic thyroid tumors. With MiXCR, TCRdb reprocessed the PCR reads. The sample carries approximately 6,600 clones, around 27% recorded once. All patients reached thyroid surgery having received no treatment beforehand. The sequenced sample consisted of adjacent normal tissue. Receptors were obtained from a female donor with papillary thyroid cancer or a benign thyroid nodule (not recorded which). Some clones in this sample may be carry-over from other donors' samples.

At least ten counts were recorded for this clone. CDR3: CASSLRGRDPQETQYF. In nucleotides, the CDR3 is TGTGCCAGCAGCTTGAGGGGGCGGGACCCCCAAGAGACCCAGTACTTC. The chain is built from TRBV5-6 and TRBJ2-5; possibly TRBD1 for D (7 bases). Trimming shortened V by 1 base and J by 1 base, and 14 bases separated the two germline ends. The length of the CDR3 is 16 residues. Germline CDR1 and CDR2: SGHDT and YYEEEE.

There are a few counts of this clone. V is TRBV4-2 and J is TRBJ1-3, with D uncertain. Per the germline V gene, CDR1 is LGHNA and CDR2 is YNFKEQ. This CDR3 has 14 amino acids. Trimming took 1 base from V and 0 from J, leaving 4 bases between them. The CDR3: CASSQGSSGNTIYF. The CDR3 DNA is TGTGCCAGCAGCCAAGGGAGCTCTGGAAACACCATATATTTT.

The chain recombines TRBV28 with TRBJ2-7; tentatively, D is TRBD2 (6 bases). The germline V gene encodes CDR1 MDHEN and CDR2 SYDVKM. This CDR3 contains 15 residues. V shed 5 bases and J shed 2 bases, with 16 bases lying between them. Here the CDR3 DNA reads TGTGCCAGCAGTCCTGGGACTTTAGGTACCTACGAGCAGTACTTC. Translating gives CASSPGTLGTYEQYF.

The rearrangement links TRBV19 to TRBJ1-5; D gene unclear. This CDR3 region has 13 residues. V was trimmed by 10 bases and J by 2 bases, leaving 12 bases between them. Germline CDR1 reads LNHDA; CDR2 reads SQIVND (reference sequence). The CDR3 is CATKRVGNQPQHF. For the CDR3, the DNA is TGTGCCACTAAGAGGGTGGGCAATCAGCCCCAGCATTTT. Full variable domain (rest looked up from reference TRBV19 and TRBJ1-5): DGGITQSPKYLFRKEGQNVTLSCEQNLNHDAMYWYRQDPGQGLRLIYYSQIVNDFQKGDIAEGYSVSREKKESFPLTVTSAQKNPTAFYLCATKRVGNQPQHFGDGTRLSIL.

This clone was picked up a small number of times. The CDR3 reads CASSESVGGGGYTF. Written as DNA, the CDR3 is TGTGCCAGCAGTGAAAGTGTAGGAGGTGGGGGCTACACCTTC. The chain employs TRBV6-4 and TRBJ1-2, with D uncertain. Between the trimmed V and J ends, which lost 3 bases and 8 bases, there was a span of 16 bases. CDR1 MRHNA and CDR2 SNTAGT come from the germline V gene. The length of the CDR3 is 14 residues.

The rearrangement joins TRBV11-2 to TRBJ2-2, with TRBD2 matching 10 bases. CDR3 length: 17 residues. CDR1 is SGHAT, CDR2 FQNNGV, per germline. J was trimmed by 6 bases and V by 1 base; bases with no gene match: 8. CDR3 residues: CASSLGAGGPVAGELFF. DNA of the CDR3: TGTGCCAGCAGCTTAGGAGCGGGAGGGCCTGTGGCCGGGGAGCTGTTTTTT.

This clone was seen just once. The J gene is TRBJ1-4, the V gene TRBV28; 7 bases map to TRBD1. CDR3 length equals 16 residues. CDR1 and CDR2 from the germline V gene are MDHEN and SYDVKM. The V gene end was trimmed by 3 bases and the J gene end by 10 bases; junction bases not matched to a gene: 14. For the CDR3, the DNA is TGTGCCAGCAGTTTCGGACAGGTCGGGTTGTTGCGAAAACTGTTTTTT. Translated: CASSFGQVGLLRKLFF.

The CDR3 sequence is CAWSAGLAAYEQYF. The CDR3 nucleotides are TGTGCCTGGAGCGCCGGACTAGCGGCTTACGAGCAGTACTTC. The V gene is TRBV30, the J gene TRBJ2-7, with 10 positions matching TRBD2. The trim removed 3 bases at V and 4 bases at J, leaving 6 bases unmatched. The length of the CDR3 is 14 residues. Germline V lookup: CDR1 GTSNPN, CDR2 SVGIG (reference sequence).

This clone has only a few counts. The chain uses TRBV19 and TRBJ1-5; 7 positions agree with TRBD1. V was pared by 1 base and J by 3 bases, with 3 bases of the junction left unmatched. The CDR3 spans 15 residues. Germline V CDR1 and CDR2: LNHDA, SQIVND (reference sequence). The CDR3 reads CASSIAGQINQPQHF. CDR3 nucleotides: TGTGCCAGTAGTATAGCGGGACAGATCAATCAGCCCCAGCATTTT.

The J gene is TRBJ2-7, the V gene TRBV6-5, with 9 nucleotides matching TRBD1. CDR3 size: 16 residues. Trimming at V came to 4 bases and at J to 1 base, leaving 8 bases not matched to a gene. Looked up from germline, CDR1 is MNHEY and CDR2 is SVGAGI. CDR3 nucleotides: TGTGCCAGCAGTTTTAAAGGACAGGGGAGATCCTACGAGCAGTACTTC. Residues: CASSFKGQGRSYEQYF.

V gene TRBV4-3 combines with J gene TRBJ2-7; no clear D gene. The CDR3 is 15 residues long. V lost 1 base and J 5 bases, leaving 15 bases between the germline ends. Germline CDR1 reads LGHNA; CDR2 reads YSLEER. CDR3 sequence (DNA): TGCGCCAGCAGCCAAGCCCACCTTGCCCGGAACGAGCAGTACTTC. Its translation: CASSQAHLARNEQYF.

The chain recombines TRBV12-3 or TRBV12-4 with TRBJ1-3; no definite D call. The ends were cut back, 2 bases at V and 0 bases at J, with 5 bases in the middle. The CDR3 has 14 amino acids. The CDR3 region is CASSLSYSGNTIYF. CDR3 nucleotides: TGTGCCAGCAGTTTATCTTACTCTGGAAACACCATATATTTT.

The chain carries TRBV7-2 and TRBJ1-2, with 7 bases identical to TRBD1. Germline V gene sequence: CDR1 SGHTA, CDR2 FQGNSA. With 5 bases clipped from V and 9 bases from J, the junction kept 6 bases outside the gene matches. The CDR3 runs 12 residues. The CDR3 DNA follows: TGTGCCAGCAGCACCCCCAGGGGGAGCTACACCTTC. Its translation is CASSTPRGSYTF.

This clone is medium-sized (0.01 to 0.1%). This chain joins TRBV7-2 and TRBJ2-5, with TRBD2 matching 15 bases. The germline V gene encodes CDR1 SGHTA and CDR2 FQGNSA. The V gene end was trimmed by 0 bases and the J gene end by 4 bases; junction bases not matched to a gene: 3. CDR3 length equals 17 residues. CDR3 region: CASSLAPGLAGGETQYF. The DNA for the CDR3 is TGTGCCAGCAGCTTAGCACCGGGACTAGCGGGAGGAGAGACCCAGTACTTC.

The CDR3 DNA follows: TGTGCCAGCAGTGGAACGACAAACAACCGGGACTACAACTACGAGCAGTACTTC. It codes for CASSGTTNNRDYNYEQYF. This chain joins TRBV25-1 and TRBJ2-7, with 7 bases lining up with TRBD2. There are 18 residues in the CDR3. CDR1 is MGHDK, CDR2 SYGVNS, per germline. The J segment lost 3 bases and the V segment lost 4 bases, leaving 18 bases of the junction unmatched.

This clone occurred a few times. The chain uses TRBV6-1 and TRBJ2-2, with D perhaps assigned TRBD1 or TRBD2 (7 bases each). This CDR3 is 15 amino acids long. Trimming removed 7 bases from V and 4 bases from J, with 16 bases in between. In germline, CDR1 is MNHNS, CDR2 SASEGT. CDR3 amino acids: CASTPGGALTGELFF. In DNA, the CDR3 is TGTGCCAGCACCCCAGGGGGGGCCCTCACCGGGGAGCTGTTTTTT.

This clone has a handful of counts. CDR3 sequence: CASRYRQGTNTEAFF. CDR3 coding DNA: TGTGCCAGCAGGTACAGACAGGGGACTAACACTGAAGCTTTCTTT. V gene TRBV6-9 combines with J gene TRBJ1-1; TRBD1 matches at 8 bases. This CDR3 region has 15 residues. Germline-derived CDR1 and CDR2 are MNHGY and SVAAGI. Trimming removed 6 bases from V and 2 bases from J; junction bases left unmatched: 8.

For the CDR3, the DNA is TGCGCCAGCAGCTTCGGATATGGCTACACCTTC. It encodes CASSFGYGYTF. The V and J genes are TRBV5-1 and TRBJ1-2, with D unclear. The germline CDR1 and CDR2 sequences are SGHRS and YFSETQ. This CDR3 has 11 amino acids. Trimming left V 2 bases short and J 5 bases short, with 4 bases between.

A remark on this clone: The junction and the germline gene differ at one end; a read error may be behind it. V is TRBV7-2 and J is TRBJ1-6, with D unclear. Looked up from germline, CDR1 is SGHTA and CDR2 is FQGNSA. This CDR3 is built from 15 residues. The CDR3 loop reads CANSYGEGYNSPLHF. The CDR3 DNA reads as TGTGCCAACAGCTACGGAGAGGGCTATAATTCACCCCTCCACTTT.

By frequency in the sample, this clone is medium-sized. DNA for the CDR3: TGCAGTACGAAAAGGGGCTACGAGCAGTACTTC. Protein: CSTKRGYEQYF. V gene TRBV20-1 combines with J gene TRBJ2-7, with D possibly TRBD1 on 5 matching bases. V was shortened by 8 bases and J by 3 bases, with 11 bases between the two germline ends. Germline V gives CDR1 DFQATT, CDR2 SNEGSKA (reference sequence). This CDR3 comprises 11 residues.